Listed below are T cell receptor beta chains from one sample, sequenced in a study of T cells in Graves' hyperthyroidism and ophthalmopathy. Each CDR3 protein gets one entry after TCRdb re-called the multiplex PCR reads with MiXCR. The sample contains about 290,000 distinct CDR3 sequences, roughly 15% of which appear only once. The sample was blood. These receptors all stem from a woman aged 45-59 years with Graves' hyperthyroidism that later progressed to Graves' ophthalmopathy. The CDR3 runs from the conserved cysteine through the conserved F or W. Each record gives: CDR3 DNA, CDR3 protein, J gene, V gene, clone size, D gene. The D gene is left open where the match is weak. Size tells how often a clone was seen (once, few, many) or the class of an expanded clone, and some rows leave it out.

CDR3 DNA: TGTGCCAGCAGCTGGACAGTAGTTGGAAACACCATATATTTT
CDR3 protein: CASSWTVVGNTIYF
J gene: TRBJ1-3
V gene: TRBV28
clone size: many
D gene: .

CDR3 DNA: TGTGCCAGCAGTGAATTCGGGGACAGGGCTGTCGGGGAGCTGTTTTTT
CDR3 protein: CASSEFGDRAVGELFF
J gene: TRBJ2-2
V gene: TRBV25-1
clone size: .
D gene: TRBD1

CDR3 DNA: TGTGCCAGCAGTTGGGAAGAGACCCAGTACTTC
CDR3 protein: CASSWEETQYF
J gene: TRBJ2-5
V gene: TRBV6-9
clone size: .
D gene: .

CDR3 DNA: TGTGCCAGCAGTTCGTCCGGGACAGCGGGATCCTACGAGCAGTACTTC
CDR3 protein: CASSSSGTAGSYEQYF
J gene: TRBJ2-7
V gene: TRBV28
clone size: many
D gene: .

CDR3 DNA: TGTGCCAGCAGCCAATTCGGACCTGGTCCGGAGACCCAGTACTTC
CDR3 protein: CASSQFGPGPETQYF
J gene: TRBJ2-5
V gene: TRBV3-1
clone size: many
D gene: .

CDR3 DNA: TGTGCCAGCAGTTTATACGAAGGCGCAGATACGCAGTATTTT
CDR3 protein: CASSLYEGADTQYF
J gene: TRBJ2-3
V gene: TRBV28
clone size: many
D gene: .

CDR3 DNA: TGTGCCACCAGTGATGGGACGACTGGGGAGCAGTTCTTC
CDR3 protein: CATSDGTTGEQFF
J gene: TRBJ2-1
V gene: TRBV24-1
clone size: few
D gene: .

CDR3 DNA: TGTGCCAGTAGCCGGGGACAGGGGGCAAGTGAAGCTTTCTTT
CDR3 protein: CASSRGQGASEAFF
J gene: TRBJ1-1
V gene: TRBV19
clone size: .
D gene: TRBD1

CDR3 DNA: TGTGCCTGGAGGACAGGAGGATGGACAAACATTCAGTACTTC
CDR3 protein: CAWRTGGWTNIQYF
J gene: TRBJ2-4
V gene: TRBV30
clone size: few
D gene: .

CDR3 DNA: TGTGCCGTCCGGGACAGGGGGCTGTATGGCTACACCTTC
CDR3 protein: CAVRDRGLYGYTF
J gene: TRBJ1-2
V gene: TRBV6-1
clone size: many
D gene: TRBD1

CDR3 DNA: TGTGCCAGCAGCCCCGGGGGGACAGGGGGCGACGAGCAGTACTTC
CDR3 protein: CASSPGGTGGDEQYF
J gene: TRBJ2-7
V gene: TRBV9
clone size: .
D gene: TRBD1

CDR3 DNA: TGCGCCAGCAGCTCCTTGAGGGGGGCATCCGGGGAGCTGTTTTTT
CDR3 protein: CASSSLRGASGELFF
J gene: TRBJ2-2
V gene: TRBV5-1
clone size: many
D gene: .

CDR3 DNA: TGTGCCACGAGGGGCGGGAGGCCGAATCAGCCCCAGCATTTT
CDR3 protein: CATRGGRPNQPQHF
J gene: TRBJ1-5
V gene: TRBV15
clone size: few
D gene: .

CDR3 DNA: TGTGCCAGCAGGGACAGGGAGGGCGCGGAAAAACTGTTTTTT
CDR3 protein: CASRDREGAEKLFF
J gene: TRBJ1-4
V gene: TRBV2
clone size: many
D gene: TRBD1